This T cell receptor (beta chain) was recovered during a study of T-cell reconstitution after alpha-beta-depleted transplantation in children (dated by TCRdb to the mid-2010s). Turning to the overall study: Using TCR repertoire profiling, the study followed T-cell immune reconstitution in a quantitative way in children after TCRalphabeta/CD19-depleted allogeneic hematopoietic cell transplantation. The paper's findings and limits, for the study overall: Over the following months the frequencies of hyperexpanded clones went down, and after one year T-cell counts and TCRbeta diversity were mostly credited to newly produced T cells. In some patients, the high TCRbeta diversity seen at day 60 was put down to recipient T cells and intrathymic progenitors that had survived conditioning. The apparently early recovery of alphabetaT-cell counts about two months after transplant reportedly depended on only several hundred rapidly expanded clones that came from non-depleted graft cells.

This clonotype was seen at least ten times. What this receptor recognizes is not known. Base qualities are not at hand, and no much larger clone is one base apart. The sample's treatment or condition, from its label and the paper: allogeneic hematopoietic cell transplantation with graft depleted of TCRalphabeta T cells and CD19 B cells. Transplant recipients were children who received TCRalphabeta/CD19-depleted allogeneic hematopoietic cell grafts. CDR1 and CDR2 are drawn from the germline V gene (reference sequence): SGHKS, YYEKEE. V is clipped by 5 bases and J by 3 bases, and the sequence between their germline boundaries is 15 bases long. Spanning cysteine to phenylalanine, the CDR3 consists of 14 amino acids. Only the CDR3 DNA stays, 42 bases, in frame from base 1. The library was made by PCR. Reads for this sample came from an Illumina HiSeq 2500. To normalize quantification of the TCRbeta repertoire, the TCR libraries were built with molecular barcoding that relied on unique molecular identifiers. TCRdb reprocessed the public reads (quality trimming at Q25 with fastp, clone calling with MiXCR) and kept in-frame beta chains. Duplicate CDR3 protein sequences are folded into a single record with the most common DNA and genes. The sample contains almost 500,000 distinct CDR3 sequences, about 10% of them found a single time. About 2.1% of the sample is in the top ten clones.

This material consisted of PBMCs, taken before TCRalphabeta/CD19-depleted stem cell transplant. The V and J segments used are TRBV5-5 and TRBJ2-7, with the D gene uncertain. The receptor was derived from a child under 10 years old with inherited bone marrow failure, due to receive a stem cell transplant. The nucleotide sequence is given as TGTGCCAGCAGTTCTCCAGGATTAAGCTACGAGCAGTACTTC. Translated, this is CASSSPGLSYEQYF.